The TCR beta chain described here comes from a study of Ad26.COV2.S vaccination and SARS-CoV-2 variants. Germline V gene data show CDR1 as SGHNT and CDR2 as YYREEE (reference sequence). The germline V and J ends were trimmed by 5 bases and 0 bases, with 18 bases remaining between them. CDR3 length equals 17 residues. TCRdb keeps only in-frame clones here, not all; method: immunoSEQ multiplex PCR. Counted here are 240,000 or so clones, around 87% occurring once; the ten biggest clones make up approximately 12%. Treatment meaning: over 15 received Ad26.COV2.S at low or high dose, single or two shots; about 5 received placebo; per-sample allocation not given. Collection of the samples took place on day 63 after the first injection of vaccine or placebo.

The TCR comes from a person aged 18-60 years who received the Ad26.COV2.S COVID-19 vaccine or a placebo. Sequenced here: peripheral blood, sampled in a trial of Ad26.COV2.S vaccine versus placebo. The V and J genes are TRBV5-4 and TRBJ2-4, with D perhaps matching TRBD1 or TRBD2 (5 bases each). The CDR3 sequence: CASSPPVGDLAKNIQYF. Written as DNA, the CDR3 is TGTGCCAGCAGTCCACCTGTTGGGGACCTAGCCAAAAACATTCAGTACTTC.